This TCR beta chain was obtained from a study of blood T cell repertoires in COVID-19. On the study more broadly: Nucleic acid was either cDNA or gDNA, and it came from T cells, B-cell-depleted T cells, or PBMCs.

The J segment lost 9 bases and the V segment lost 6 bases, leaving 11 bases of the junction unmatched. Germline CDR1 and CDR2: MNHEY and SVGAGI. The CDR3 contains 14 residues. This clone occurred once. Data came from immunoSEQ multiplex PCR; TCRdb stores just in-frame clones and leaves some out. Of fewer than 200,000 clones listed, roughly 80% are singletons. The clonotype originates from a woman older than 75 with acute or convalescent COVID-19. The sample consisted of peripheral blood. This rearrangement joins TRBV6-5 to TRBJ1-5, with 7 bases lining up with TRBD1. The CDR3 spells CASRQGTAQGPQHF. The CDR3 coding sequence is TGTGCCAGCAGACAGGGGACAGCCCAGGGGCCCCAGCATTTT.